The rows below give T cell receptor beta chains drawn from one sample of a study of shared clonotypes between healthy human individuals. Clones were sequenced by immunoSEQ multiplex PCR, and TCRdb holds only the in-frame ones, with some missing. The sample includes millions of clones, about 92% seen only once; the top ten take roughly 1.7%. The source material was naive CD8+ T cells from PBMCs. These receptors were collected from a man aged 18 to 29 in good health. Some clones in this sample may be carry-over from other donors' samples. Each CDR3 is given with its conserved first and last residue. D genes are given only for firm matches. Clone size is given for some rows only: seen once, a few or many times, or a class if the clone is expanded.

v_call	clone_size	j_call	d_call	cdr3_aa	cdr3_nt
TRBV5-8	.	TRBJ2-7	.	CASSAELGSGSYEQYF	TGTGCCAGCAGCGCTGAACTGGGGTCCGGATCCTACGAGCAGTACTTC
TRBV5-1	.	TRBJ2-7	TRBD2	CASRIGLAGGYEQYF	TGCGCCAGCAGGATAGGACTAGCGGGAGGCTACGAGCAGTACTTC
TRBV6-5	once	TRBJ2-1	.	CASSTYNEQFF	TGTGCCAGCAGCACGTACAATGAGCAGTTCTTC
TRBV2	.	TRBJ2-1	.	CARGTWNEQFF	TGTGCCAGGGGGACTTGGAATGAGCAGTTCTTC
TRBV5-4	once	TRBJ2-7	TRBD2	CASSQTSGDPYEQYF	TGTGCCAGCAGTCAGACTAGCGGGGACCCCTACGAGCAGTACTTC
TRBV27	.	TRBJ2-4	.	CASSVHWGLAKNIQYF	TGTGCCAGCAGTGTTCATTGGGGCCTAGCCAAAAACATTCAGTACTTC
TRBV11-2	.	TRBJ2-1	.	CASSLVSIHGDEQFF	TGTGCCAGCAGCTTAGTTTCGATTCACGGGGATGAGCAGTTCTTC
TRBV6-1	.	TRBJ2-2	.	CASRTFGANTGELFF	TGTGCCAGCAGGACGTTCGGCGCGAACACCGGGGAGCTGTTTTTT
TRBV19	.	TRBJ1-4	.	CASTDWTEGEKLFF	TGTGCCAGTACCGACTGGACGGAAGGTGAAAAACTGTTTTTT
TRBV29-1	.	TRBJ2-7	.	CSVAASVSYEQYF	TGCAGCGTTGCGGCTAGCGTTTCCTACGAGCAGTACTTC
TRBV27	.	TRBJ1-3	.	CASSLSRASGNTIYF	TGTGCCAGCAGTTTAAGCAGAGCCTCTGGAAACACCATATATTTT
TRBV14	.	TRBJ1-5	.	CASSQAGGFSGQPQHF	TGTGCCAGCAGCCAAGCGGGGGGTTTTTCAGGTCAGCCCCAGCATTTT
TRBV4-1	.	TRBJ1-3	TRBD1	CASSQDRTRTGVNTIYF	TGCGCCAGCAGCCAAGATCGTACGAGGACAGGGGTAAACACCATATATTTT
TRBV18	.	TRBJ2-3	TRBD2	CASSPFPPGLATTITDTQYF	TGTGCCAGCTCACCATTTCCTCCGGGACTAGCGACGACTATCACAGATACGCAGTATTTT
TRBV4-3	.	TRBJ1-1	TRBD1	CASSQDPTGAEAFF	TGCGCCAGCAGCCAAGATCCGACAGGGGCGGAAGCTTTCTTT